These T cell receptor beta chains were read from a single sample in a study of T-cell reconstitution after alpha-beta-depleted transplantation in children. TCRdb fed the PCR reads into MiXCR, producing one record per CDR3 protein. The table has hundreds of thousands of distinct CDR3 sequences, 16% seen once. Sample: PBMCs from the stem cell graft donor, taken from the stem cell graft. These receptors were taken from a human donor who donated a stem cell graft to a child with acute myeloid leukemia. The CDR3 runs from the conserved cysteine through the conserved F or W. A D gene is named only where the DNA matches it firmly. Some rows have no size entry. The others give once, few or many, or a class for an expanded clone.

>TRBV20-1|.|TRBJ2-5|few|14
TGCAGTGCTCTCCGGGACGCTGCGGGGGAGACCCAGTACTTC
CSALRDAAGETQYF
>TRBV28|.|TRBJ1-5|.|13
TGTGCCAGCAGTTACTCCATTTCTCAGCCCCAGCATTTT
CASSYSISQPQHF
>TRBV29-1|TRBD1|TRBJ1-6|.|13
TGCAGCGTCCGGGACAGGGGGCGCGGGCCCCTCCACTTT
CSVRDRGRGPLHF
>TRBV4-3|.|TRBJ2-3|many|15
TGCGCCAGCAGCCAAGACAGGGTAATTGCAGATACGCAGTATTTT
CASSQDRVIADTQYF
>TRBV7-2|.|TRBJ2-6|.|15
TGTGCCAGCAGTCAAAGGACCTCTGGGGCCAACGTCCTGACTTTC
CASSQRTSGANVLTF
>TRBV20-1|.|TRBJ2-1|many|14
TGCAGTGCGCCATCCGAGGGGGCCTACAATGAGCAGTTCTTC
CSAPSEGAYNEQFF
>TRBV12-3/TRBV12-4|.|TRBJ1-5|many|14
TGTGCCAGCAGTCCCGTGGGGGTTGATCAGCCCCAGCATTTT
CASSPVGVDQPQHF
>TRBV7-2|.|TRBJ2-7|few|15
TGTGCCAGCAGCTCCCTGGGGGCTACAGCCTACGAGCAGTACTTC
CASSSLGATAYEQYF
>TRBV11-2|.|TRBJ2-3|.|14
TGTGCCAGCAGCTCGGGGACTTCCCCAGATACGCAGTATTTT
CASSSGTSPDTQYF
>TRBV20-1|TRBD2|TRBJ2-2|.|15
TGCAGTGCAAGGGCGGGGGTCGTAAACACCGGGGAGCTGTTTTTT
CSARAGVVNTGELFF
>TRBV5-1|.|TRBJ1-1|.|17
TGCGCCAGCAGCCAGGATTCGGGACCGTACATGAACACTGAAGCTTTCTTT
CASSQDSGPYMNTEAFF
>TRBV30|TRBD2|TRBJ2-3|.|15
TGTGCCTGGAGTCTGGGACTAGCGGCCACAGATACGCAGTATTTT
CAWSLGLAATDTQYF
>TRBV4-1|.|TRBJ2-1|few|15
TGCGCCAGCAGCCAAGGGAGGGCCGAAGGCAATGAGCAGTTCTTC
CASSQGRAEGNEQFF
>TRBV27|TRBD2|TRBJ2-1|few|17
TGTGCCAGCAGTTCACCCACTCCCACTAGCGGGTTCAATGAGCAGTTCTTC
CASSSPTPTSGFNEQFF
>TRBV12-3/TRBV12-4|.|TRBJ1-2|many|15
TGTGCCAGCAGTTTAGTCGGCCGGAGTAACTATGGCTACACCTTC
CASSLVGRSNYGYTF
>TRBV20-1|TRBD2|TRBJ2-7|many|14
TGCAGTGCTAGACCGCGGGGGGAACCCTACGAGCAGTACTTC
CSARPRGEPYEQYF
>TRBV5-1|.|TRBJ2-7|many|14
TGCGCCAGCAGCTGGGACCGGGGTTGGTACGAGCAGTACTTC
CASSWDRGWYEQYF
>TRBV11-2|.|TRBJ2-6|.|16
TGTGCCAGCAGCCTTACCGACAAGTCTGGGGCCAACGTCCTGACTTTC
CASSLTDKSGANVLTF
>TRBV20-1|.|TRBJ2-4|many|16
TGCAGTGCTAGACCCCGACAGATCCTAGCCAAAAACATTCAGTACTTC
CSARPRQILAKNIQYF
>TRBV20-1|.|TRBJ1-1|many|15
TGCAGTGCTAGAGAAAGGACACACATGAACACTGAAGCTTTCTTT
CSARERTHMNTEAFF
>TRBV7-2|.|TRBJ2-5|many|15
TGTGCCAGCAGCTTAAGGGGGAGGCTTGGGGAGACCCAGTACTTC
CASSLRGRLGETQYF
>TRBV7-8|.|TRBJ2-5|.|15
TGTGCCAGCAGCTTAGATGGAGCGGGTATTGAGACCCAGTACTTC
CASSLDGAGIETQYF
>TRBV29-1|TRBD1|TRBJ2-3|.|17
TGCAGCGTTTCACCTTCCGGGACAGAGTTGAACACAGATACGCAGTATTTT
CSVSPSGTELNTDTQYF
>TRBV6-6|.|TRBJ2-5|.|13
TGTGCCATCCAGCACGGGCTCCAAGAGACCCAGTACTTC
CAIQHGLQETQYF
>TRBV5-6|TRBD1|TRBJ2-1|few|16
TGTGCCAGCGCGACCCGGGACAGATTCTCCTACAATGAGCAGTTCTTC
CASATRDRFSYNEQFF
>TRBV6-5|.|TRBJ1-2|many|12
TGTGCCAGCAGTACCTGGGGCTATGGCTACACCTTC
CASSTWGYGYTF
>TRBV7-8|.|TRBJ2-1|few|14
TGTGCCAGCAGCGACGGGACGGGTAACAATGAGCAGTTCTTC
CASSDGTGNNEQFF
>TRBV18|.|TRBJ2-7|few|16
TGTGCCAGCTCACCACGGAATCGGGGGGCAACCTACGAGCAGTACTTC
CASSPRNRGATYEQYF